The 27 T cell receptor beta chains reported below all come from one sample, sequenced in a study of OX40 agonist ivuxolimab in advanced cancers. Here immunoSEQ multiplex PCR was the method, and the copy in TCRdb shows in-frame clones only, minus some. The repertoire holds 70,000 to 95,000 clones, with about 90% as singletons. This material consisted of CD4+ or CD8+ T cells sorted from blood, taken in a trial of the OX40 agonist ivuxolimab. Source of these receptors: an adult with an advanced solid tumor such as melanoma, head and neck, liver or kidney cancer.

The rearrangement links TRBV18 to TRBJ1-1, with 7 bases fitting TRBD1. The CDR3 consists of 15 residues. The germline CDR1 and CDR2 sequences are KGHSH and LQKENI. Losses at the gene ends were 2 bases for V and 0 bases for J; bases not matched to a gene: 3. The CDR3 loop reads CASSPTTGLNTEAFF. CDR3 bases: TGTGCCAGCTCACCAACGACAGGGCTGAACACTGAAGCTTTCTTT.

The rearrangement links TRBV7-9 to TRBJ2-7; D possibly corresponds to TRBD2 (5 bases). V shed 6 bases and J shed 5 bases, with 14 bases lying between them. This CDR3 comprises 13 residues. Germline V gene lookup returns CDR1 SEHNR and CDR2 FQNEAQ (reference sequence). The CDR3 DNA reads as TGTGCCAGCAGAAGAGGGTTCGGGGACGAGCAGTACTTC. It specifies CASRRGFGDEQYF.

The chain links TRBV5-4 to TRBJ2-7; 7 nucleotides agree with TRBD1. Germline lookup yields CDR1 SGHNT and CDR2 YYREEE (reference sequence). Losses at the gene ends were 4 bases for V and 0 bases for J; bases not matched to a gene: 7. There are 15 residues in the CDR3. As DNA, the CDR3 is TGTGCCAGCAGCCATCCACAGGGGTCCTCCTACGAGCAGTACTTC. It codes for CASSHPQGSSYEQYF.

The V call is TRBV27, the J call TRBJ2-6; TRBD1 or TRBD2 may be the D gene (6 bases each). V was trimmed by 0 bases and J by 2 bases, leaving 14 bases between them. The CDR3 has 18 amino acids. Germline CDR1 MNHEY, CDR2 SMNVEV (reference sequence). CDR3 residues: CASSLSGGRRTGANVLTF. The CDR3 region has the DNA TGTGCCAGCAGTTTATCTGGGGGGCGTCGGACTGGGGCCAACGTCCTGACTTTC.

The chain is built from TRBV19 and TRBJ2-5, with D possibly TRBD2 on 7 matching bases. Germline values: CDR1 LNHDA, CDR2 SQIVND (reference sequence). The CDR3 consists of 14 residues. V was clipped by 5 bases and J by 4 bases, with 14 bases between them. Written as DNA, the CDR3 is TGTGCCAGTAGTCGGAGGGGAGGGGGAGAGACCCAGTACTTC. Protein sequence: CASSRRGGGETQYF.

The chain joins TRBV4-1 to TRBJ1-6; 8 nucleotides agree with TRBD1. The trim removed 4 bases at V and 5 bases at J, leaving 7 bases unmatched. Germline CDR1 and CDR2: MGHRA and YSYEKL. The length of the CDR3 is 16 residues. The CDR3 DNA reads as TGCGCCAGCAGCCGGACAGGGCGGTGGGATAATTCACCCCTCCACTTT. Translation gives CASSRTGRWDNSPLHF.

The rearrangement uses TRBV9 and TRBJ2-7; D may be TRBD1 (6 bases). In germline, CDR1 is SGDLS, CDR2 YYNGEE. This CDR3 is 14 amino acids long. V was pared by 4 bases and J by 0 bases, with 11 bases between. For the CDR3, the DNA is TGTGCCAGCAGCCCGACAGGAGACTCCTACGAGCAGTACTTC. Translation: CASSPTGDSYEQYF.

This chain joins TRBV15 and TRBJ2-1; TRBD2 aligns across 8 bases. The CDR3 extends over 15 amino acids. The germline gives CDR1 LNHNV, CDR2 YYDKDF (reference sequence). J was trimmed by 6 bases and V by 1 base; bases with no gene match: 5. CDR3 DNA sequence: TGTGCCACCAGCAGAGGGCGACGGGAGGGCAATGAGCAGTTCTTC. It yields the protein CATSRGRREGNEQFF.

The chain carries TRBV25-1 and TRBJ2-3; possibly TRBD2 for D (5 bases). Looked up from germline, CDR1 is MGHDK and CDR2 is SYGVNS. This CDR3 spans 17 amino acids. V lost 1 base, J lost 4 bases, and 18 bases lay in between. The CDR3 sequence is CASSEFFEKRGADTQYF. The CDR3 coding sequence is TGTGCCAGCAGTGAATTCTTCGAAAAACGGGGTGCAGATACGCAGTATTTT.

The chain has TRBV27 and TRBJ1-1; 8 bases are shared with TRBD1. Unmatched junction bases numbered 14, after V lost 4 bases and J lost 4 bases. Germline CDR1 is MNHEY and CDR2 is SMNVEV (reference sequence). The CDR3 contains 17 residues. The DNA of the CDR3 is TGTGCCAGCAGTTCAATACACCCCGGGACAGGTGGCACTGAAGCTTTCTTT. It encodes CASSSIHPGTGGTEAFF.

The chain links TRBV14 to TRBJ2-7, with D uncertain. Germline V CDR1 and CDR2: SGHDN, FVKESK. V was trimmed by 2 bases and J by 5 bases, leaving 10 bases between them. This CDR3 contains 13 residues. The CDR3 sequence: CASSQQVWDEQYF. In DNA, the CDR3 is TGTGCCAGCAGCCAACAGGTGTGGGACGAGCAGTACTTC.

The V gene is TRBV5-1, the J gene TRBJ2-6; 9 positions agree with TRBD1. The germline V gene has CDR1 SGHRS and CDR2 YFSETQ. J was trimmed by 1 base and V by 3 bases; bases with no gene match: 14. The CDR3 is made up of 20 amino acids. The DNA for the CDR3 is TGCGCCAGCAGCTCCTTCCCGGGACAGGGCTACCAATCTGGGGCCAACGTCCTGACTTTC. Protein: CASSSFPGQGYQSGANVLTF. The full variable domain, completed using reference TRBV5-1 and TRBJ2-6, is KAGVTQTPRYLIKTRGQQVTLSCSPISGHRSVSWYQQTPGQGLQFLFEYFSETQRNKGNFPGRFSGRQFSNSRSEMNVSTLELGDSALYLCASSSFPGQGYQSGANVLTFGAGSRLTVL.

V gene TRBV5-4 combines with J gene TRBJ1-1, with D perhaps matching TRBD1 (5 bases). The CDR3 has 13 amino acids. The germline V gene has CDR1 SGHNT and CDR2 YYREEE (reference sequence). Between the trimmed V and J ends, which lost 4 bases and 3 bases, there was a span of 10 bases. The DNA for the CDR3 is TGTGCCAGCAGCCCGGGGACCGACACTGAAGCTTTCTTT. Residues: CASSPGTDTEAFF. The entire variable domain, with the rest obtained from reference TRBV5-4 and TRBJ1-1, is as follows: ETGVTQSPTHLIKTRGQQVTLRCSSQSGHNTVSWYQQALGQGPQFIFQYYREEENGRGNFPPRFSGLQFPNYSSELNVNALELDDSALYLCASSPGTDTEAFFGQGTRLTVV.

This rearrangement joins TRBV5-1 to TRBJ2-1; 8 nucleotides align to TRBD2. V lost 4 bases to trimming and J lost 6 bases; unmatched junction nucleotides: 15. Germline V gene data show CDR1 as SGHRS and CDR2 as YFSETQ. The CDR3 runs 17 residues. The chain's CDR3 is CASSLVTGTRIRNEQFF. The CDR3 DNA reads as TGCGCCAGCAGCCTGGTCACCGGGACTAGGATTCGCAATGAGCAGTTCTTC.

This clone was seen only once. CDR3 nucleotides: TGCGCCAGCAGCTCCGAGGGGCCCTTATCCACCGGGGAGCTGTTTTTT. Translation: CASSSEGPLSTGELFF. The chain has TRBV5-1 and TRBJ2-2; the D gene could be TRBD1 or TRBD2 (5 bases each). The CDR3 is 16 residues long. The V gene's germline CDR1 is SGHRS and CDR2 YFSETQ. Trimming removed 3 bases at V and 4 bases at J, with 16 bases between.

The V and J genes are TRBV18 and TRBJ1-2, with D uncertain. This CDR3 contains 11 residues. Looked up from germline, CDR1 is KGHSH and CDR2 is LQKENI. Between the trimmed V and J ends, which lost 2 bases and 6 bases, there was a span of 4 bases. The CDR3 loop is CASSPGNGYTF. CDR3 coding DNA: TGTGCCAGCTCACCAGGGAATGGCTACACCTTC.

The CDR3: CASRLTRNTEAFF. DNA for the CDR3: TGTGCCAGCAGACTAACACGGAACACTGAAGCTTTCTTT. The genes are TRBV6-9 and TRBJ1-1; no definite D call. The germline V gene encodes CDR1 MNHGY and CDR2 SVAAGI. V shed 6 bases and J shed 1 base, with 9 bases lying between them. This CDR3 has 13 residues.

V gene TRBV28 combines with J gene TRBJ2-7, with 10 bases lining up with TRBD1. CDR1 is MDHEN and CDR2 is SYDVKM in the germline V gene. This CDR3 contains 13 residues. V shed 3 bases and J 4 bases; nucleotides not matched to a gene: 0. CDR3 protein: CASSLDRGYEQYF. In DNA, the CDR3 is TGTGCCAGCAGTTTGGACAGGGGGTACGAGCAGTACTTC.

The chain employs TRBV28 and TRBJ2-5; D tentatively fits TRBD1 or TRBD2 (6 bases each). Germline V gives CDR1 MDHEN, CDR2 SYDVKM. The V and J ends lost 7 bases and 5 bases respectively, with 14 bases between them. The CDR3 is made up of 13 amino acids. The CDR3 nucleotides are TGTGCCAGCACCGGGGGCTCGCGGGAGACCCAGTACTTC. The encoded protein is CASTGGSRETQYF.

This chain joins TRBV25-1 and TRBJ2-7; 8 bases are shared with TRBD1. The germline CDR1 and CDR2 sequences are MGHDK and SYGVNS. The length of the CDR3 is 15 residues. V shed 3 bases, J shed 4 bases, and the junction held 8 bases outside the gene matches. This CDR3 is CASSDGNRGTYEQYF. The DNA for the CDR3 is TGTGCCAGCAGTGACGGGAACAGGGGGACGTACGAGCAGTACTTC.

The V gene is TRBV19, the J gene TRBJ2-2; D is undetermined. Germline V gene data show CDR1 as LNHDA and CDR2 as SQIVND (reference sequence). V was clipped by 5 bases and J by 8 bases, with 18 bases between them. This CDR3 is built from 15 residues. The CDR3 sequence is CASSPRSGYPGELFF. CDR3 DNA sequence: TGTGCCAGTAGTCCCCGTAGTGGGTACCCGGGGGAGCTGTTTTTT.

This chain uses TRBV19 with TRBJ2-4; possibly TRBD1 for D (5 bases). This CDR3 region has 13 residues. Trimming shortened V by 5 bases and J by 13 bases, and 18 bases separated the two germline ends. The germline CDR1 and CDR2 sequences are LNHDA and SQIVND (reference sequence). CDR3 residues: CASSFPPQGSQYF. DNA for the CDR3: TGTGCCAGTAGTTTTCCCCCCCAGGGCTCCCAGTACTTC.

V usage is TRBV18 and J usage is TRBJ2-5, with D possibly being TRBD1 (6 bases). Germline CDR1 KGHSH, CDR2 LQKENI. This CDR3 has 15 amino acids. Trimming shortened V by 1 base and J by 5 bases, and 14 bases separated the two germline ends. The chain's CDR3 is CASSPRNTGYETQYF. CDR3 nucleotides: TGTGCCAGCTCACCACGAAACACAGGGTACGAGACCCAGTACTTC. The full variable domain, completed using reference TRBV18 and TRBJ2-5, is NAGVMQNPRHLVRRRGQEARLRCSPMKGHSHVYWYRQLPEEGLKFMVYLQKENIIDESGMPKERFSAEFPKEGPSILRIQQVVRGDSAAYFCASSPRNTGYETQYFGPGTRLLVL.

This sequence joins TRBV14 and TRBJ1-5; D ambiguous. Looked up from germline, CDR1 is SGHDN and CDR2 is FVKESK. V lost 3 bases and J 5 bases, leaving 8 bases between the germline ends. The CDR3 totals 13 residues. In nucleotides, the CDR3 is TGTGCCAGCAGCCAGGGGAGGTATCAGCCCCAGCATTTT. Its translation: CASSQGRYQPQHF.

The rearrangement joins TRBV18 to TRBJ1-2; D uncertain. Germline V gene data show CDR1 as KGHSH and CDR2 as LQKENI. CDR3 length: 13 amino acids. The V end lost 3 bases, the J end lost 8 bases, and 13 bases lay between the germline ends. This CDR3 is CASSPSDSTGYTF. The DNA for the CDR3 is TGTGCCAGCTCACCGTCCGACTCTACAGGCTACACCTTC.

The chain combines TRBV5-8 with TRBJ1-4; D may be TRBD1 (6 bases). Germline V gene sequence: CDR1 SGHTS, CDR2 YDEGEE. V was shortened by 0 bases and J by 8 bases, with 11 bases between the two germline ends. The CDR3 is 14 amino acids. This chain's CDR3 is CASSLGQGPEKLFF. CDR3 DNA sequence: TGTGCCAGCAGCTTGGGGCAGGGGCCCGAAAAACTGTTTTTT.

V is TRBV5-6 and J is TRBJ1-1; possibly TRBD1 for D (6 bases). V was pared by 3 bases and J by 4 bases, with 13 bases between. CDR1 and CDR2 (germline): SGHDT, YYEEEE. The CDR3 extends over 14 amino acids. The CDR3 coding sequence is TGTGCCAGCAGCTCTCTTGGGGGGGCCACTGAAGCTTTCTTT. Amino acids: CASSSLGGATEAFF.